This T cell receptor (beta chain) was documented in a study of blood T cell repertoires in COVID-19. Study summary: Both acute and convalescent COVID-19 samples were obtained from the United States, Italy and Spain. T cells, B-cell-depleted T cells, or PBMCs provided the cDNA or gDNA that served as material.

As originally analysed: Estimates of nucleated cell counts were drawn from the amplification of reference gene primers. TCRdb's table, derived via immunoSEQ multiplex PCR, lists solely in-frame clones and lacks some. V, J and clone size derive from that table, while D and trimming were established from the DNA sequence. The sample holds around 200,000 clones, under 85% seen once. The CDR3 extends over 14 amino acids. Trimming took off 0 bases at V and 5 bases at J, with 11 bases between the two ends. Germline V gene sequence: CDR1 SGHAT, CDR2 FQNNGV. The chain joins TRBV11-2 to TRBJ2-7, with D perhaps matching TRBD1 (6 bases). Source material: peripheral blood. The TCR was taken from a human donor in a cohort sampled during active COVID-19. The CDR3 protein is CASSLDNRDHEQYF. The CDR3 DNA reads as TGTGCCAGCAGCTTAGATAACAGGGACCACGAGCAGTACTTC.